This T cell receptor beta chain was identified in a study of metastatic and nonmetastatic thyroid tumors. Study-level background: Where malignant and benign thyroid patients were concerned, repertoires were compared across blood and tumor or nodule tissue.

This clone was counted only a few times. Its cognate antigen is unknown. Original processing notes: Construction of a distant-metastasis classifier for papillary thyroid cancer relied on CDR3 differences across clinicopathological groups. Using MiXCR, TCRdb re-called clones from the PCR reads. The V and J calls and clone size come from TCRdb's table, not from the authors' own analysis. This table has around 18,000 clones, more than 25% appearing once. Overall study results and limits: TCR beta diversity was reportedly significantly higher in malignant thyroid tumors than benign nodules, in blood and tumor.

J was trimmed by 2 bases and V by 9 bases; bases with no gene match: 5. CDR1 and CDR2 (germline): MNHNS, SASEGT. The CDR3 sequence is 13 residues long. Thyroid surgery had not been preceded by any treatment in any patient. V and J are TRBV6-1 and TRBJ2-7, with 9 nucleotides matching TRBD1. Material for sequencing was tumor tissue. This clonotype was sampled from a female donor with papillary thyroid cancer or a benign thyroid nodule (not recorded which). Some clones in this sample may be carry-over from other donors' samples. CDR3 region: CASRDRDTYEQYF. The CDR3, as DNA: TGTGCCAGTAGGGACAGGGATACCTACGAGCAGTACTTC.